In its sample, the clone carrying this T cell receptor beta chain was seen a few times. The target antigen is unknown. This specimen belongs to a study of blood T cells in healthy people across ages. Study-wide context: Researchers report that template switching captured about one barcoded beta molecule per two T cells. Study-level points and caveats: Because donor CMV status was unknown, expanded clonotype changes were possibly confounded. Using unsorted PBMCs precluded a conclusive naive versus antigen-experienced comparison.

Then a second PCR, running roughly 6 to 12 cycles, was carried out with a sample-barcoded 5' primer and a J-beta primer mix. Each cDNA molecule received a tag from a template-switch adaptor that had 12 random nucleotides. Each CDR3 protein gets one entry after TCRdb re-called the 5' RACE reads with MiXCR. The repertoire holds 790,000 or so distinct CDR3 sequences, with 45% to 70% as singletons. V was cut by 0 bases and J by 4 bases, with 12 bases left in between. There are 15 residues in the CDR3. Germline CDR1 reads MNHEY; CDR2 reads SVGAGI. The sequence derives from a man between 40 and 49 years old in good health. The genes are TRBV6-5 and TRBJ2-5; the D gene is possibly TRBD2 (5 bases). The material sequenced was blood. This CDR3 is CASSYSFSAGETQYF. The DNA of the CDR3 is TGTGCCAGCAGTTACTCGTTTTCTGCGGGAGAGACCCAGTACTTC.